The subject of this entry is one TCR beta chain. CDR3 length: 13 amino acids. Germline assignment: CDR1 MNHNY and CDR2 SVGAGI (reference sequence). Trimming removed 6 bases from V and 1 base from J, with 10 bases in between. Using immunoSEQ multiplex PCR, the repertoire was profiled, and TCRdb retains in-frame clones only, with some absent. The profile covers roughly 61,000 clones, with about nine tenths appearing a single time and roughly 3.3% taken by the ten largest. These data belong to a study of T cell changes during pregnancy in multiple sclerosis. The chain couples TRBV6-6 to TRBJ2-7; D possibly corresponds to TRBD2 (7 bases). This TCR was sampled from a female donor in good health, enrolled as a control in a pregnancy study. The sample here was peripheral blood, taken in the first trimester of pregnancy. CDR3 region: CASRGGGSYEQYF. The CDR3 DNA sequence: TGTGCCAGCAGAGGGGGGGGATCCTACGAGCAGTACTTC.